This T cell receptor beta chain was recorded in a study of blood T cells in healthy people across ages. Findings and caveats of the study: Compared with aged donors, long-lived donors showed fewer expanded clones, suggesting selection. Underestimates were what the diversity estimates from one million T cells were considered to be.

In germline, CDR1 is LGHNA, CDR2 YSLEER. V dropped 0 bases and J dropped 4 bases, with 18 bases sitting between them. The CDR3 has 17 amino acids. Through a sample-barcoded 5' primer and a J-beta primer mix, a second PCR was run for about 6 to 11 cycles. TCRdb passed the 5' RACE reads through MiXCR, listing each CDR3 protein once. Of under 850,000 distinct CDR3 sequences detected, roughly 34% appear once; the ten largest clones hold over 10%. This clonotype was seen ten or more times. What it binds is not known. The sequence was collected from a man in his late teens or twenties in good health. The J gene is TRBJ1-2, the V gene TRBV4-3; D may be TRBD1 (5 bases). Sequencing was performed on blood. CDR3 protein: CASSQEFEAQARYGYTF. CDR3 sequence (DNA): TGCGCCAGCAGCCAAGAATTTGAGGCACAGGCCCGCTATGGCTACACCTTC.